Listed here are 19 T cell receptor beta chains from one sample, sequenced in a study of blood T cell repertoires in COVID-19. Method: immunoSEQ multiplex PCR; TCRdb's copy keeps in-frame clones and lacks some. The profile shows some 490,000 clones, less than 90% of them singletons. Sequencing used PBMCs or T cells enriched from blood (not recorded which). Receptors were obtained from a woman aged 55-75 years who had recovered from COVID-19.

The V and J genes are TRBV29-1 and TRBJ2-3; TRBD1 matches at 9 bases. The junction had 17 bases not matched to a gene; V was cut back by 7 bases and J by 6 bases. This CDR3 has 16 residues. CDR1 is SQVTM and CDR2 is ANQGSEA in the germline V gene. The CDR3 coding sequence is TGCAGCGCCAACCCTGAACAGGGGGCACCTAGGGATACGCAGTATTTT. It encodes CSANPEQGAPRDTQYF.

The rearrangement links TRBV7-2 to TRBJ1-3; D call uncertain. V lost 3 bases to trimming and J lost 4 bases, with 13 bases between them. The CDR3 loop spans 15 amino acids. Germline V CDR1 and CDR2: SGHTA, FQGNSA. Here the CDR3 reads CASSLSSSTGNTIYF. DNA for the CDR3: TGTGCCAGCAGCTTGTCCTCGTCTACCGGAAACACCATATATTTT.

The chain has TRBV28 and TRBJ1-4; 7 bases map to TRBD1. J was trimmed by 0 bases and V by 9 bases; bases with no gene match: 13. The CDR3 has 17 residues. The germline gives CDR1 MDHEN, CDR2 SYDVKM. CDR3 loop: CASVDRLGLATNEKLFF. In nucleotides, the CDR3 is TGTGCCAGTGTGGACAGGTTGGGCTTAGCAACTAATGAAAAACTGTTTTTT.

CDR3 amino acids: CAGGTGQQETQYF. CDR3 in DNA: TGTGCCGGGGGCACGGGACAGCAAGAGACCCAGTACTTC. V usage is TRBV2 and J usage is TRBJ2-5; the match to TRBD1 covers 7 bases. The length of the CDR3 is 13 residues. CDR1 is SNHLY and CDR2 is FYNNEI in the germline V gene. The trim removed 11 bases at V and 2 bases at J, leaving 8 bases unmatched. Based on the CDR3 plus reference TRBV2 and TRBJ2-5, the full variable domain is EPEVTQTPSHQVTQMGQEVILRCVPISNHLYFYWYRQILGQKVEFLVSFYNNEISEKSEIFDDQFSVERPDGSNFTLKIRSTKLEDSAMYFCAGGTGQQETQYFGPGTRLLVL.

The sample holds one count of this clone. CDR3 DNA: TGTGCCAGCAGCCAAGGTTCGGTGGCGGGGGCCGGGGCAGATACGCAGTATTTT. Its protein is CASSQGSVAGAGADTQYF. This sequence joins TRBV3-1 (or the pseudogene TRBV3-2) and TRBJ2-3; maybe TRBD2 (7 bases). There are 18 residues in the CDR3. Per germline, CDR1 LGHDT and CDR2 YNNKEL (reference sequence). V lost 1 base, J lost 4 bases, and 21 bases lay in between.

The gene calls are TRBV4-1 and TRBJ2-4; D is ambiguous. The ends were cut back, 5 bases at V and 6 bases at J, with 11 bases in the middle. Germline V gene lookup returns CDR1 MGHRA and CDR2 YSYEKL. There are 13 residues in the CDR3. In nucleotides, the CDR3 is TGCGCCAGCAGCACTGTACCCGGAAACATTCAGTACTTC. As protein: CASSTVPGNIQYF.

The rearrangement links TRBV27 to TRBJ1-2; 7 bases match TRBD1. The CDR3 loop spans 13 amino acids. J was trimmed by 2 bases and V by 8 bases; bases with no gene match: 5. Per germline, CDR1 MNHEY and CDR2 SMNVEV (reference sequence). The CDR3 nucleotides read TGTGCCAGCGGACTGACAGGGAACTATGGCTACACCTTC. Translated, it gives CASGLTGNYGYTF.

The V gene is TRBV4-2, the J gene TRBJ1-4, with 7 bases fitting TRBD1. The J segment lost 5 bases and the V segment lost 4 bases, leaving 4 bases of the junction unmatched. CDR1 and CDR2 (germline): LGHNA, YNFKEQ. This CDR3 spans 14 amino acids. DNA of the CDR3: TGTGCCAGCAGCCGGACAGGAGGGAATGAAAAACTGTTTTTT. It yields the protein CASSRTGGNEKLFF.

The CDR3 nucleotides read TGTGCCAGCAGTCAGCGGGAGCACCTTTACGAGCAGTACGTC. This translates into CASSQREHLYEQYV. The V gene is TRBV6-5, the J gene TRBJ2-7, with TRBD2 matching over 8 bases. The CDR3 spans 14 residues. The junction had 7 bases not matched to a gene; V was cut back by 5 bases and J by 4 bases. Germline V CDR1 and CDR2: MNHEY, SVGAGI.

With respect to this clone: One junction end does not reproduce the germline sequence, and a read error may be involved. The rearrangement links TRBV4-1 to TRBJ2-2; D gene ambiguous. CDR3 length equals 17 residues. CDR1 and CDR2 from the germline V gene are MGHRA and YSYEKL. The CDR3 loop reads CASSQDTVQVPTRELFF. Here the CDR3 DNA reads TGCGCCAGCAGCCAAGATACGGTTCAGGTCCCCACCCGGGAGCTGTTTTTT.

CDR3 region: CASSLRRDGDEQFF. The CDR3 DNA is TGTGCCAGCAGTTTACGCAGGGATGGTGATGAGCAGTTCTTC. The chain joins TRBV27 to TRBJ2-1; a weak D match, TRBD1 (5 bases). V was cut by 2 bases and J by 8 bases, with 13 bases left in between. There are 14 residues in the CDR3. Germline V CDR1 and CDR2: MNHEY, SMNVEV (reference sequence).

The chain combines TRBV27 with TRBJ1-5; 9 nucleotides agree with TRBD1. Germline trimming cut 3 bases from V and 7 bases from J; bases unmatched to any gene: 7. Germline lookup yields CDR1 MNHEY and CDR2 SMNVEV (reference sequence). CDR3 length: 15 amino acids. The CDR3 region is CASSFRTGVGQPQHF. The CDR3 DNA reads TGTGCCAGCAGTTTCCGGACAGGGGTCGGGCAGCCCCAGCATTTT.

The chain carries TRBV24-1 and TRBJ2-1, with D maybe TRBD1 (5 bases). The CDR3 is made up of 15 amino acids. V lost 4 bases to trimming and J lost 0 bases, with 9 bases between them. The germline CDR1 and CDR2 sequences are KGHDR and SFDVKD. The CDR3 is CATSDHDSSYNEQFF. DNA for the CDR3: TGTGCCACCAGTGACCACGACAGCTCCTACAATGAGCAGTTCTTC.

The chain carries TRBV9 and TRBJ2-1, with 9 bases identical to TRBD2. V dropped 1 base and J dropped 8; count of bases not matched to a gene: 16. CDR3 size: 18 residues. Germline CDR1 reads SGDLS; CDR2 reads YYNGEE. CDR3: CASSVPPTLGGGDDEQFF. For the CDR3, the DNA is TGTGCCAGCAGCGTACCCCCCACCCTGGGCGGGGGGGACGATGAGCAGTTCTTC.

This clone occurred once. This chain connects TRBV4-1 to TRBJ1-2; unclear D gene. The ends were cut back, 0 bases at V and 1 base at J, with 6 bases in the middle. This CDR3 has 14 amino acids. Germline V gives CDR1 MGHRA, CDR2 YSYEKL. The CDR3 coding sequence is TGCGCCAGCAGCCAAGATACTCTTAACTATGGCTACACCTTC. Translation gives CASSQDTLNYGYTF.

This CDR3 reads CASRGQGTRNEQYV. In nucleotides, the CDR3 is TGTGCCAGCAGAGGACAGGGGACTAGGAACGAGCAGTACGTC. The chain joins TRBV2 to TRBJ2-7; perhaps TRBD1 as D (9 bases). Trimming removed 6 bases from V and 5 bases from J, with 17 bases in between. This CDR3 has 14 amino acids. Germline CDR1 reads SNHLY; CDR2 reads FYNNEI.

V is TRBV3-1 (or the pseudogene TRBV3-2) and J is TRBJ2-7; TRBD1 is a possible D gene (6 bases). In germline, CDR1 is LGHDT, CDR2 YNNKEL (reference sequence). CDR3 length: 16 amino acids. V was trimmed by 3 bases and J by 3 bases, leaving 18 bases between them. CDR3 loop: CASSHTTGVWSYEQYF. The CDR3 nucleotides are TGTGCCAGCAGCCACACGACAGGTGTATGGAGCTACGAGCAGTACTTC.

The CDR3 DNA reads TGTGCCAGCAGCTCCACCGGGACAGGGTTTGGGTACGAGCAGTACGTC. Translating gives CASSSTGTGFGYEQYV. The chain combines TRBV5-6 with TRBJ2-7, with 9 positions matching TRBD1. CDR1 is SGHDT, CDR2 YYEEEE, per germline. V shed 3 bases, J shed 4 bases, and the junction held 11 bases outside the gene matches. The length of the CDR3 is 16 residues.

Only one count was recorded for this clone. The V gene is TRBV5-8, the J gene TRBJ2-2, with TRBD1 identical over 8 bases. The V gene end was trimmed by 7 bases and the J gene end by 1 base; junction bases not matched to a gene: 9. CDR3 length: 16 amino acids. Germline V CDR1 and CDR2: SGHTS, YDEGEE. The CDR3 DNA follows: TGTGCCAGCCGAAAAAAAGGGACAGGGAACACCGGGGAGCTGTTTTTT. It specifies CASRKKGTGNTGELFF.